This is a list of T cell receptor beta chains from one sample in a study of T cell responses to AZD1222 COVID-19 vaccine. Profiling relied on immunoSEQ multiplex PCR, and the TCRdb table lists in-frame clones only, not all of them. The sample lists just over 60,000 clones, around three quarters occurring once. The sequences come from peripheral blood, collected on day 0 of AZD1222 vaccination. The origin of the receptors is an adult in good health. Both conserved end residues are part of each CDR3. D genes are given only for firm matches. The size of a clone is reported for some rows only, either as once, few or many, or as a class for expanded clones.

V,size,length,J,D,CDR3,DNA
TRBV7-2,.,13,TRBJ2-2,.,CASSLGMAGELFF,TGTGCCAGCAGCTTAGGGATGGCCGGGGAGCTGTTTTTT
TRBV5-4,.,15,TRBJ2-3,.,CASSLRSGATDTQYF,TGTGCCAGCAGCTTGAGAAGCGGAGCCACAGATACGCAGTATTTT
TRBV10-3,.,14,TRBJ2-2,TRBD1,CAIRNRGPTGELFF,TGTGCCATCAGAAACAGGGGGCCGACCGGGGAGCTGTTTTTT
TRBV7-2,.,13,TRBJ1-2,TRBD1,CASSTDRGLGYTF,TGTGCCAGCAGCACCGACAGGGGGCTTGGCTACACCTTC
TRBV3-1/TRBV3-2,.,13,TRBJ2-5,.,CASSQFTLETQYF,TGTGCCAGCAGCCAATTTACTTTAGAGACCCAGTACTTC
TRBV2,.,16,TRBJ2-4,.,CASSAATGLAKNIQYF,TGTGCCAGCAGTGCTGCCACAGGTCTAGCCAAAAACATTCAGTACTTC
TRBV2,.,13,TRBJ1-1,.,CASETGLNTEAFF,TGTGCCAGCGAGACAGGCCTGAACACTGAAGCTTTCTTT
TRBV7-2,few,14,TRBJ2-5,.,CASRFLGNQETQYF,TGTGCCAGCAGATTCTTGGGGAACCAAGAGACCCAGTACTTC
TRBV3-1/TRBV3-2,few,14,TRBJ2-6,.,CASMRGSGANVLTF,TGTGCCAGCATGCGAGGGTCTGGGGCCAACGTCCTGACTTTC
TRBV19,.,16,TRBJ1-5,TRBD1,CASEGGGGGSNQPQHF,TGTGCCAGTGAGGGAGGGGGCGGTGGTAGCAATCAGCCCCAGCATTTT
TRBV9,.,15,TRBJ2-7,.,CASSVATTFRDEQYF,TGTGCCAGCAGCGTAGCGACCACGTTCCGGGACGAGCAGTACTTC
TRBV9,few,15,TRBJ1-4,.,CASSVAPRADEKLFF,TGTGCCAGCAGCGTAGCTCCCAGGGCGGATGAAAAACTGTTTTTT
TRBV7-2,.,11,TRBJ2-7,.,CASSPNYEQYF,TGTGCCAGCAGCCCCAATTACGAGCAGTACTTC
TRBV2,.,14,TRBJ2-7,.,CASSEAGRRVEQYF,TGTGCCAGCAGTGAAGCTGGGAGGCGGGTCGAGCAGTACTTC
TRBV7-2,once,14,TRBJ1-6,.,CASSLAQANSPLHF,TGTGCCAGCAGCTTAGCGCAGGCGAATTCACCCCTCCACTTT
TRBV9,few,13,TRBJ2-7,TRBD1,CASNEGQVGEQYF,TGTGCCAGCAACGAAGGACAGGTGGGCGAGCAGTACTTC
TRBV13,few,15,TRBJ1-2,TRBD1,CASSLPSGTGEGYTF,TGTGCCAGCAGCCTGCCATCCGGGACAGGGGAGGGCTACACCTTC
TRBV21-1,once,14,TRBJ2-7,.,CASRQGADFYEQYF,TGTGCCAGCAGACAGGGGGCGGATTTTTACGAGCAGTACTTC
TRBV12-3/TRBV12-4,.,13,TRBJ1-4,.,CASRLPGVEKLFF,TGTGCCAGCAGGCTACCGGGGGTTGAAAAACTGTTTTTT
TRBV13,.,14,TRBJ1-5,.,CASSLGRVRQPQHF,TGTGCCAGCAGCTTAGGCAGGGTTCGGCAGCCCCAGCATTTT
TRBV14,few,15,TRBJ1-2,.,CASSQVPGAAGGYTF,TGTGCCAGCAGCCAAGTTCCAGGGGCCGCCGGGGGCTACACCTTC
TRBV7-2,.,13,TRBJ2-2,.,CASSRGVGGELFF,TGTGCCAGCAGCCGGGGCGTCGGCGGGGAGCTGTTTTTT
TRBV3-1/TRBV3-2,few,16,TRBJ2-1,.,CASSQALTIAGDEQFF,TGTGCCAGCAGCCAAGCCTTGACTATTGCAGGGGATGAGCAGTTCTTC
TRBV19,.,15,TRBJ2-1,.,CASSTFLGTGAEQFF,TGTGCCAGTAGTACTTTCCTTGGGACTGGTGCGGAGCAGTTCTTC
TRBV7-2,few,14,TRBJ1-3,.,CASSFSGTGNTIYF,TGTGCCAGCAGCTTCTCCGGGACAGGAAACACCATATATTTT
TRBV28,.,14,TRBJ1-1,.,CASSLPSGRGEAFF,TGTGCCAGCAGTTTACCCTCAGGGAGAGGGGAAGCTTTCTTT
TRBV27,few,17,TRBJ2-1,TRBD1,CASSLSYSGQGFREQFF,TGTGCCAGCAGTTTAAGTTACTCAGGACAGGGGTTTCGAGAGCAGTTCTTC
TRBV6-2/TRBV6-3,once,15,TRBJ1-5,.,CASSYSGMGAQPQHF,TGTGCCAGCAGTTACTCTGGCATGGGGGCTCAGCCCCAGCATTTT